This passage covers 21 T cell receptor beta chains from one sample sequenced in a study of identical twins. TCRdb passed the 5' RACE reads through MiXCR, listing each CDR3 protein once. This sample has 1.5 million to 2 million distinct CDR3 sequences, with 32% found just once. Material: cord blood. The receptors originated from a newborn girl in good health.

Details on this clonotype: The junction departs from the called germline gene at one end, perhaps through a read error. The chain employs TRBV3-1 and TRBJ2-7, with 7 bases that match TRBD1. Per germline, CDR1 LGHDT and CDR2 YNNKEL (reference sequence). This CDR3 is 15 amino acids long. The CDR3 loop is CASSQSGQLAYEHYF. The CDR3 nucleotides read TGTGCCAGCAGCCAATCGGGACAGTTAGCCTACGAGCACTACTTC.

This chain links TRBV13 with TRBJ2-7; TRBD1 matches 9 bases. Looked up from germline, CDR1 is PRHDT and CDR2 is FYEKMQ (reference sequence). This CDR3 is built from 14 residues. Trimming took 4 bases from V and 5 from J; bases not matched to a gene: 6. In DNA, the CDR3 is TGTGCCAGCAGCTCCGGGACAGGGTTTAACGAGCAGTACTTC. Its protein is CASSSGTGFNEQYF. Full variable domain (remainder filled in from reference TRBV13 and TRBJ2-7): AAGVIQSPRHLIKEKRETATLKCYPIPRHDTVYWYQQGPGQDPQFLISFYEKMQSDKGSIPDRFSAQQFSDYHSELNMSSLELGDSALYFCASSSGTGFNEQYFGPGTRLTVT.

This clonotype has just a few counts. The rearrangement uses TRBV5-1 and TRBJ2-3, with a tentative D call TRBD1 (5 bases). Trimming removed 1 base at V and 2 bases at J, with 14 bases between. CDR3 length equals 16 residues. Germline loops: CDR1 SGHRS, CDR2 YFSETQ. CDR3 amino acids: CASSLMWQGLTDTQYF. The CDR3, as DNA: TGCGCCAGCAGCTTGATGTGGCAGGGCCTCACAGATACGCAGTATTTT.

In this sample, this clonotype turned up a few times. The chain combines TRBV5-6 with TRBJ2-4; D possibly uses TRBD1 or TRBD2 (5 bases each). The V end was cut by 4 bases, the J end by 4 bases, with 9 bases between. Looked up from germline, CDR1 is SGHDT and CDR2 is YYEEEE. CDR3 size: 13 residues. For the CDR3, the DNA is TGTGCCAGCAGCGGGACGATAAAAAACATTCAGTACTTC. It specifies CASSGTIKNIQYF.

This rearrangement joins TRBV11-2 to TRBJ1-5, with a tentative D call TRBD1 (5 bases). CDR3 size: 13 residues. V lost 8 bases and J 1 base, leaving 9 bases between the germline ends. Germline loops: CDR1 SGHAT, CDR2 FQNNGV. The CDR3 loop is CASGGESNQPQHF. DNA for the CDR3: TGTGCCAGCGGGGGGGAGAGCAATCAGCCCCAGCATTTT.

This clonotype was seen only a few times. V gene TRBV5-1 combines with J gene TRBJ1-4, with D unresolved. V shed 4 bases and J shed 0 bases, with 7 bases lying between them. The CDR3 spans 14 residues. In germline, CDR1 is SGHRS, CDR2 YFSETQ. CDR3 coding DNA: TGCGCCAGCAGCCCGGCTACAACTAATGAAAAACTGTTTTTT. Translation gives CASSPATTNEKLFF.

This clonotype was observed a few times. The chain links TRBV20-1 to TRBJ2-4, with 7 bases matching TRBD1. The CDR3 covers 12 residues. CDR1 is DFQATT and CDR2 is SNEGSKA in the germline V gene (reference sequence). With 8 bases clipped from V and 11 bases from J, the junction kept 12 bases outside the gene matches. The CDR3, as DNA: TGCAGTACCAGAGGCCGAGGACAGGTTCAGTACTTC. It encodes CSTRGRGQVQYF.

DNA of the CDR3: TGCAGTGCAAGGCCCCGAGCGCTCAAGCCCTCCGAGCAGTACTTC. This codes for CSARPRALKPSEQYF. The rearrangement uses TRBV20-1 and TRBJ2-5; no clear D. The last part of the DNA fits TRBJ2-7 better; the J call may be wrong. Germline lookup yields CDR1 DFQATT and CDR2 SNEGSKA (reference sequence). The CDR3 contains 15 residues.

This rearrangement joins TRBV11-3 to TRBJ2-2, with D uncertain. The CDR3 has 17 amino acids. Germline V gene lookup returns CDR1 SGHNT and CDR2 YENEEA. Trimming took off 3 bases at V and 5 bases at J, with 19 bases between the two ends. CDR3 amino acids: CASSFSPSRDLTGELFF. In nucleotides, the CDR3 is TGTGCCAGCAGCTTTTCGCCTTCGAGAGATTTGACCGGGGAGCTGTTTTTT. Complete variable domain (other parts from reference TRBV11-3 and TRBJ2-2): EAGVVQSPRYKIIEKKQPVAFWCNPISGHNTLYWYLQNLGQGPELLIRYENEEAVDDSQLPKDRFSAERLKGVDSTLKIQPAELGDSAVYLCASSFSPSRDLTGELFFGEGSRLTVL.

This clonotype appeared a few times. The chain employs TRBV27 and TRBJ1-1; D is undetermined. Trimming pared 6 bases from V and 1 base from J, leaving 9 bases between. Germline V lookup: CDR1 MNHEY, CDR2 SMNVEV (reference sequence). The CDR3 contains 13 residues. This CDR3 is CASRSSPNTEAFF. The CDR3 bases are TGTGCCAGCAGGTCCTCGCCGAACACTGAAGCTTTCTTT.

V is TRBV10-3 and J is TRBJ2-1, with 10 bases aligning to TRBD1. Germline CDR1 is ENHRY and CDR2 is SYGVKD. CDR3 length equals 14 residues. Trimming took 7 bases from V and 5 from J; bases not matched to a gene: 5. CDR3 sequence (DNA): TGTGCCATCACCAAGGGACAGGGGAACAATGAGCAGTTCTTC. It translates to CAITKGQGNNEQFF.

The chain combines TRBV25-1 with TRBJ1-2; no reliable D call. Per germline, CDR1 MGHDK and CDR2 SYGVNS. The CDR3 has 15 residues. V lost 1 base and J lost 6, with 15 bases in between. The CDR3 spells CASSEFSLTGDGYTF. The DNA for the CDR3 is TGTGCCAGCAGTGAATTCTCCCTAACTGGTGATGGCTACACCTTC.

This clonotype has just a few counts. The junction shows a germline mismatch at one end, possibly a read error. The rearrangement uses TRBV5-1 and TRBJ2-3; 8 bases map to TRBD2. In germline, CDR1 is SGHRS, CDR2 YFSETQ. The CDR3 loop spans 13 amino acids. In DNA form, the CDR3 reads TGTGCCAGCAGCAGCGGGAGAGAAGATACGCAGTATTTT. Translated, it gives CASSSGREDTQYF. The variable domain in full, completed from reference TRBV5-1 and TRBJ2-3, reads KAGVTQTPRYLIKTRGQQVTLSCSPISGHRSVSWYQQTPGQGLQFLFEYFSETQRNKGNFPGRFSGRQFSNSRSEMNVSTLELGDSALYLCASSSGREDTQYFGPGTRLTVL.

This clonotype has only a few counts. The rearrangement uses TRBV5-1 and TRBJ2-4, with a weak D call TRBD1 (6 bases). The J call may be faulty, since TRBJ2-7 better matches the DNA end. From germline, CDR1 is SGHRS and CDR2 YFSETQ. The CDR3 covers 17 residues. As DNA, the CDR3 is TGCGCCAGCAGCCAAGCTTACAGGGTTCTGACGGGTGACGAGCAGTACTTC. Protein product: CASSQAYRVLTGDEQYF.

The chain carries TRBV5-4 and TRBJ2-1; the match to TRBD2 covers 15 bases. Germline lookup yields CDR1 SGHNT and CDR2 YYREEE (reference sequence). Trimming at V came to 4 bases and at J to 8 bases, leaving 7 bases not matched to a gene. The CDR3 runs 16 residues. The CDR3 loop reads CASSLGTSGRFYEQFF. The CDR3 DNA is TGTGCCAGCAGCCTCGGGACTAGCGGGAGGTTCTATGAGCAGTTCTTC. The full variable domain, completed using reference TRBV5-4 and TRBJ2-1, is ETGVTQSPTHLIKTRGQQVTLRCSSQSGHNTVSWYQQALGQGPQFIFQYYREEENGRGNFPPRFSGLQFPNYSSELNVNALELDDSALYLCASSLGTSGRFYEQFFGPGTRLTVL.

CDR3 sequence reads: CASSLPTGDHNEQYF. CDR3 nucleotide sequence: TGTGCCAGCAGCTTACCGACGGGGGACCACAATGAGCAGTACTTC. V is TRBV11-2 and J is TRBJ2-5; maybe TRBD2 (6 bases). Trimming removed 2 bases at V and 11 bases at J, with 21 bases between. The CDR3 is 15 amino acids. Germline CDR1 is SGHAT and CDR2 is FQNNGV. Drawing the rest from reference TRBV11-2 and TRBJ2-5, the complete variable domain is EAGVAQSPRYKIIEKRQSVAFWCNPISGHATLYWYQQILGQGPKLLIQFQNNGVVDDSQLPKDRFSAERLKGVDSTLKIQPAKLEDSAVYLCASSLPTGDHNEQYFGPGTRLLVL.

This rearrangement joins TRBV28 to TRBJ2-7; TRBD1 matches at 7 bases. Trimming cost V 6 bases and J 6 bases; bases outside gene matches: 2. The length of the CDR3 is 11 residues. CDR1 and CDR2 (germline): MDHEN, SYDVKM. The CDR3, as DNA: TGTGCCAGCAGGACAGGGCGCGAGCAGTACTTC. Translated, it gives CASRTGREQYF.

This clonotype was recorded a few times. This chain links TRBV5-6 with TRBJ2-3, with 8 bases identical to TRBD2. V lost 1 base to trimming and J lost 4 bases; unmatched junction nucleotides: 11. CDR1 SGHDT and CDR2 YYEEEE come from the germline V gene. The CDR3 spans 17 residues. CDR3 residues: CASSLLLVNGGADTQYF. The CDR3 nucleotides read TGTGCCAGCAGCTTGTTGTTGGTGAACGGGGGGGCAGATACGCAGTATTTT.

The V call is TRBV20-1, the J call TRBJ2-6; no clear D. CDR1 DFQATT and CDR2 SNEGSKA come from the germline V gene (reference sequence). With 6 bases removed from V and 18 bases from J, the gap between germline ends came to 9 bases. The CDR3 covers 8 residues. The chain's CDR3 is CSARNGTF. The CDR3 region has the DNA TGCAGTGCCAGAAATGGGACTTTC.

The genes are TRBV10-3 and TRBJ1-3; maybe TRBD1 (6 bases). V dropped 8 bases and J dropped 6 bases, with 8 bases sitting between them. Germline CDR1 is ENHRY and CDR2 is SYGVKD. The CDR3 loop spans 11 amino acids. The CDR3 DNA reads TGTGCCATCGGGGGGCCAAACACCATATATTTT. Amino acid sequence: CAIGGPNTIYF.

Many counts were recorded for this clonotype. This chain uses TRBV29-1 with TRBJ2-5; D not resolved. In germline, CDR1 is SQVTM, CDR2 ANQGSEA. V was trimmed by 6 bases and J by 0 bases, leaving 8 bases between them. The CDR3 is 12 residues long. This CDR3 reads CSVRLYQETQYF. CDR3 bases: TGCAGCGTCCGGTTGTACCAAGAGACCCAGTACTTC.